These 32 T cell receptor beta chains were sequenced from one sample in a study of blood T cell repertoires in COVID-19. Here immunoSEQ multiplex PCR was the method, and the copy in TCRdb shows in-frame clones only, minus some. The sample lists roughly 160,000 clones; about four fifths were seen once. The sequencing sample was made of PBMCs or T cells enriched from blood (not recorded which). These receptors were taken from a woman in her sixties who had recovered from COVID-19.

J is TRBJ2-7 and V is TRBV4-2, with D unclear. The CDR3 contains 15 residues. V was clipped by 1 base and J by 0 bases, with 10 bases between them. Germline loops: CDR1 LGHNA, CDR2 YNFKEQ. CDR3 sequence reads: CASSQGAHSSYEQYF. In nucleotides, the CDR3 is TGTGCCAGCAGCCAAGGGGCCCATAGCTCCTACGAGCAGTACTTC.

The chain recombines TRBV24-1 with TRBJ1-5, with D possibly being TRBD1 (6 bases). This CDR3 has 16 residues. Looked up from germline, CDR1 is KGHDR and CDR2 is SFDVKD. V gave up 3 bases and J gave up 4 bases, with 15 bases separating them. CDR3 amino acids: CATSDTITGFNQPQHF. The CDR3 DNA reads TGTGCCACCAGTGATACCATTACAGGGTTTAATCAGCCCCAGCATTTT.

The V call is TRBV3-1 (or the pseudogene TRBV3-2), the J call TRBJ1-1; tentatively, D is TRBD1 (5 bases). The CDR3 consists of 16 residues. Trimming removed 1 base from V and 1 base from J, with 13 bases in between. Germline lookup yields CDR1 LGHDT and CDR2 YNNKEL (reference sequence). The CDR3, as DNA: TGTGCCAGCAGCCAAGTGGGGGGGAGATGGAACACTGAAGCTTTCTTT. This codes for CASSQVGGRWNTEAFF.

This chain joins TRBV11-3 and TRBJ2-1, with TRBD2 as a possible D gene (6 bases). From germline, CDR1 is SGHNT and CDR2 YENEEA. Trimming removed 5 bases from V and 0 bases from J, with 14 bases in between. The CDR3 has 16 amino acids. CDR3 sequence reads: CASSPRDSSSYNEQFF. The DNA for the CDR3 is TGTGCCAGCAGCCCCCGGGACTCCAGCTCCTACAATGAGCAGTTCTTC.

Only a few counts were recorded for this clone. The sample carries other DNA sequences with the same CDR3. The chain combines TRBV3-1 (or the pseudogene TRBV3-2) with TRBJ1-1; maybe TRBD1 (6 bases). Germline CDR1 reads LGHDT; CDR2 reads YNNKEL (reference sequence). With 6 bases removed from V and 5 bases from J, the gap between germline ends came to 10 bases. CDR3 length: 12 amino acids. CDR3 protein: CASSQGHTEAFF. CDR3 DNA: TGTGCCAGCAGTCAGGGGCATACTGAAGCTTTCTTT.

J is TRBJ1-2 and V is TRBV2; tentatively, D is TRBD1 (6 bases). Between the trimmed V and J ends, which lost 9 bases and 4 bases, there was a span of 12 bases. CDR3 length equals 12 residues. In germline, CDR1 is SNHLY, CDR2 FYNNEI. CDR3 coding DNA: TGTGCCAGTTACAGGGTCTCCTATGGCTACACCTTC. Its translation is CASYRVSYGYTF.

CDR3 nucleotides: TGCGCCAGCAGCCATTCCGGGTCAGGAGGGGGAGCGGGGACCGGGGAGCTGTTTTTT. This gives the protein CASSHSGSGGGAGTGELFF. The chain combines TRBV4-1 with TRBJ2-2, with D tentatively TRBD2 (7 bases). V was trimmed by 3 bases and J by 5 bases, leaving 25 bases between them. This CDR3 has 19 residues. Germline CDR1 reads MGHRA; CDR2 reads YSYEKL.

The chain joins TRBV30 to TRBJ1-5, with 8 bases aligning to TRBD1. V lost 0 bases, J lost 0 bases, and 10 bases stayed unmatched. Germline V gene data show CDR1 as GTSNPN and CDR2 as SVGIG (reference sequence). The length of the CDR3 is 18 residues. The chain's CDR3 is CAWSVSRQGLGSNQPQHF. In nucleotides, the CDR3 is TGTGCCTGGAGTGTATCGAGACAGGGGCTTGGTAGCAATCAGCCCCAGCATTTT.

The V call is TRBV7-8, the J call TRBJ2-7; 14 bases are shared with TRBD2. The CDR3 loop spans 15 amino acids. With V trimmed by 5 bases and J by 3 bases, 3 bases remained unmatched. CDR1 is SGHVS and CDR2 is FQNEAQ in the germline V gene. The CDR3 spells CASSQGTSGGYEQYF. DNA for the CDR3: TGTGCCAGCAGCCAGGGGACTAGCGGGGGCTACGAGCAGTACTTC.

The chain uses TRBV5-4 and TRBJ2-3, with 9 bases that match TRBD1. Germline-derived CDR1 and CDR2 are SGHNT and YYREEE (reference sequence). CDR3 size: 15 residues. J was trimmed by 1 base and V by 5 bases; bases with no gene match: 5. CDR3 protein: CASRRTGAGTDTQYF. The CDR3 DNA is TGTGCCAGCAGACGGACAGGGGCTGGCACAGATACGCAGTATTTT.

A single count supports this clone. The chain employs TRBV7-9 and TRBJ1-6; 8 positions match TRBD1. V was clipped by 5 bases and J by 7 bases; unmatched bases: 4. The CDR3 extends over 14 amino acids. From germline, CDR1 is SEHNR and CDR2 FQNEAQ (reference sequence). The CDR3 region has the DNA TGTGCCAGCAGCCTAGGGACAGGAAATTCACCCCTCCACTTT. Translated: CASSLGTGNSPLHF. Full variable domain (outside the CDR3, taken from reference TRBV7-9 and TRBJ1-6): DTGVSQNPRHKITKRGQNVTFRCDPISEHNRLYWYRQTLGQGPEFLTYFQNEAQLEKSRLLSDRFSAERPKGSFSTLEIQRTEQGDSAMYLCASSLGTGNSPLHFGNGTRLTVT.

In nucleotides, the CDR3 is TGTGCCAGCAAACCCATGGGACAGCCAAACACTGAAGCTTTCTTT. Translating it yields CASKPMGQPNTEAFF. This chain uses TRBV27 with TRBJ1-1, with 7 nucleotides matching TRBD1. The CDR3 spans 15 residues. The junction had 10 bases not matched to a gene; V was cut back by 7 bases and J by 2 bases. Germline V gives CDR1 MNHEY, CDR2 SMNVEV (reference sequence).

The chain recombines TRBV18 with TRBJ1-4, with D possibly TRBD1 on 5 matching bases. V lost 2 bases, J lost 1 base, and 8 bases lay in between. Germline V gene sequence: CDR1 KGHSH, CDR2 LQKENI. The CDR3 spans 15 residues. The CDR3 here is CASSPSGGTNEKLFF. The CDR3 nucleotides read TGTGCCAGCTCACCATCCGGGGGAACTAATGAAAAACTGTTTTTT.

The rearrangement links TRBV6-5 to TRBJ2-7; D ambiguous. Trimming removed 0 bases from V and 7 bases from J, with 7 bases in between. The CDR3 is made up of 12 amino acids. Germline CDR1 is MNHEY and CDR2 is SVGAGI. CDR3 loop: CASSYSESEQYF. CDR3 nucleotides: TGTGCCAGCAGTTACTCAGAGTCGGAGCAGTACTTC.

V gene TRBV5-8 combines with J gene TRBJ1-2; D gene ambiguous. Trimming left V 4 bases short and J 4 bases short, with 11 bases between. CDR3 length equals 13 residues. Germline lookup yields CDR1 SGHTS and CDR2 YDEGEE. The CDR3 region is CASSLTRSYGYTF. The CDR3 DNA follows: TGTGCCAGCAGCCTTACAAGAAGCTATGGCTACACCTTC.

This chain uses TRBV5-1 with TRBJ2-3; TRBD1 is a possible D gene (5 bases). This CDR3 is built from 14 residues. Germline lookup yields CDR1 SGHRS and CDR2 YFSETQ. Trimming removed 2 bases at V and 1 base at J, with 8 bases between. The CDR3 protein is CASSFLGGTDTQYF. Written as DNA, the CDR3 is TGCGCCAGCAGCTTTCTAGGGGGCACAGATACGCAGTATTTT. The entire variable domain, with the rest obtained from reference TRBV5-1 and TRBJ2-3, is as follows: KAGVTQTPRYLIKTRGQQVTLSCSPISGHRSVSWYQQTPGQGLQFLFEYFSETQRNKGNFPGRFSGRQFSNSRSEMNVSTLELGDSALYLCASSFLGGTDTQYFGPGTRLTVL.

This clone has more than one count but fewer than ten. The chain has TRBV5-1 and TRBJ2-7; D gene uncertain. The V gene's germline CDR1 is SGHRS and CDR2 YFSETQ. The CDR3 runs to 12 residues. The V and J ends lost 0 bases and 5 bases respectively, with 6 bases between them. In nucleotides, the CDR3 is TGCGCCAGCAGCTTGGACAGCAACGAGCAGTACTTC. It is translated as CASSLDSNEQYF.

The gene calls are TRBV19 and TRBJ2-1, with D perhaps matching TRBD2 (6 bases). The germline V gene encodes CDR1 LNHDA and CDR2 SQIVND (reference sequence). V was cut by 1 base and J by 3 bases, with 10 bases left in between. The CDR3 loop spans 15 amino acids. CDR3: CASSIGGVLYNEQFF. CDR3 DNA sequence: TGTGCCAGTAGTATAGGGGGGGTTCTCTACAATGAGCAGTTCTTC.

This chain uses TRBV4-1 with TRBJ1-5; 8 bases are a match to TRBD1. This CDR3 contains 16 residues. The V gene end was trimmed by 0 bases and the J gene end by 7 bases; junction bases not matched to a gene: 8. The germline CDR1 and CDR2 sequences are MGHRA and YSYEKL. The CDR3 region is CASSQEEDRAGQPQHF. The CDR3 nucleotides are TGCGCCAGCAGCCAAGAAGAGGACAGGGCGGGACAGCCCCAGCATTTT.

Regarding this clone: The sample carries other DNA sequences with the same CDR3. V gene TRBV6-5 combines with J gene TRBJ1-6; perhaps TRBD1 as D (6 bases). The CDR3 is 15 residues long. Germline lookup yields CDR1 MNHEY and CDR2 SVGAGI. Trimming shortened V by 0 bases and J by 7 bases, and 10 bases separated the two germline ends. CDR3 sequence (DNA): TGTGCCAGCAGTTACTCGGGGCAGGGGAATTCACCCCTCCACTTT. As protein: CASSYSGQGNSPLHF.

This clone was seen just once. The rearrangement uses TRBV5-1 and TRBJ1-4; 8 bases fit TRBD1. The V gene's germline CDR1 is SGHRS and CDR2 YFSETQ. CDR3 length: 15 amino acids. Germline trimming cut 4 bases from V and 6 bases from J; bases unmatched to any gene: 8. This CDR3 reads CASSRTGPGDEKLFF. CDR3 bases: TGCGCCAGCAGCCGGACAGGGCCGGGGGATGAAAAACTGTTTTTT. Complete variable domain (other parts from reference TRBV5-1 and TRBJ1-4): KAGVTQTPRYLIKTRGQQVTLSCSPISGHRSVSWYQQTPGQGLQFLFEYFSETQRNKGNFPGRFSGRQFSNSRSEMNVSTLELGDSALYLCASSRTGPGDEKLFFGSGTQLSVL.

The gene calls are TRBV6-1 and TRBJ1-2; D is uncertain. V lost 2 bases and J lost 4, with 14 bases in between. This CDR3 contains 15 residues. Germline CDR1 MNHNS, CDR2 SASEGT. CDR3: CASSEYLEALYGYTF. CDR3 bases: TGTGCCAGCAGTGAATACCTGGAGGCTCTCTATGGCTACACCTTC.

The CDR3, as DNA: TGCGCCAGCAGCACAGGGGGCATTAATGAAAAACTGTTTTTT. It encodes CASSTGGINEKLFF. This sequence joins TRBV5-1 and TRBJ1-4, with 9 positions matching TRBD1. J gave up 4 bases and V 4 bases, and 2 bases lay outside the gene matches. CDR1 SGHRS and CDR2 YFSETQ come from the germline V gene. This CDR3 region has 14 residues.

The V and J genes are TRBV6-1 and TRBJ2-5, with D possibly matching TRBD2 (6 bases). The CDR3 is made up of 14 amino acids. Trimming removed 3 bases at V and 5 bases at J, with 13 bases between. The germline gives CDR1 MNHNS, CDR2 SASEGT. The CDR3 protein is CASSEPLALETQYF. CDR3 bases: TGTGCCAGCAGTGAGCCCCTAGCGCTCGAGACCCAGTACTTC.

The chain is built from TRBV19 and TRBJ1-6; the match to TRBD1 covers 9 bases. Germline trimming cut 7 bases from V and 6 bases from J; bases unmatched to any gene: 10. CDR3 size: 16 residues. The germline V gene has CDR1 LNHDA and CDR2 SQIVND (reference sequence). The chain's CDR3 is CASTPQGTGLNSPLHF. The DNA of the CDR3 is TGTGCCAGTACCCCTCAGGGGACAGGGCTTAATTCACCCCTCCACTTT. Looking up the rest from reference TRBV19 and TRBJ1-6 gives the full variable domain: DGGITQSPKYLFRKEGQNVTLSCEQNLNHDAMYWYRQDPGQGLRLIYYSQIVNDFQKGDIAEGYSVSREKKESFPLTVTSAQKNPTAFYLCASTPQGTGLNSPLHFGNGTRLTVT.

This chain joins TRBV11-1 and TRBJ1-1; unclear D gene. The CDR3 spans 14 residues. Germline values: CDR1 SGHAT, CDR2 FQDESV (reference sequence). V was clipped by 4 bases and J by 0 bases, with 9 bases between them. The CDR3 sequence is CASSSPQLNTEAFF. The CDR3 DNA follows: TGTGCCAGCAGCTCGCCACAATTGAACACTGAAGCTTTCTTT.

This chain's CDR3 is CASSPSGGDQPQHF. DNA of the CDR3: TGTGCCAGCTCACCTTCAGGGGGTGATCAGCCCCAGCATTTT. The chain combines TRBV18 with TRBJ1-5; 7 bases align to TRBD1. CDR1 and CDR2 from the germline V gene are KGHSH and LQKENI. CDR3 length: 14 residues. V gave up 3 bases and J gave up 5 bases; unmatched junction bases: 4.

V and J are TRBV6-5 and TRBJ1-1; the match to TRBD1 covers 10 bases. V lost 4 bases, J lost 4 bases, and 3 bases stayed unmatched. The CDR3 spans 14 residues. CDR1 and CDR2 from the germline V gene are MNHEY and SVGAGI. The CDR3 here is CASSFRTGGTEAFF. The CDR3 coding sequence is TGTGCCAGCAGTTTTCGGACAGGGGGCACTGAAGCTTTCTTT.

The CDR3 coding sequence is TGTGCCAGCAGCGGAAGACTAGCGGGGACCCAAGAGACCCAGTACTTC. It yields the protein CASSGRLAGTQETQYF. V and J are TRBV9 and TRBJ2-5; 11 bases map to TRBD2. CDR3 size: 16 residues. After removal of 3 bases from V and 1 base from J, the junction contained 5 bases not matched to a gene. CDR1 is SGDLS and CDR2 is YYNGEE in the germline V gene.

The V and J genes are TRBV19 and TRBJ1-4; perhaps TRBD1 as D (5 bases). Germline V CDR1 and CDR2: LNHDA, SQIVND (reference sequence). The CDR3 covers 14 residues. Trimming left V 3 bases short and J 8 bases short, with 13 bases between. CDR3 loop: CASSIGAGPEKLFF. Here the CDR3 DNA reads TGTGCCAGTAGTATTGGGGCAGGGCCAGAAAAACTGTTTTTT.

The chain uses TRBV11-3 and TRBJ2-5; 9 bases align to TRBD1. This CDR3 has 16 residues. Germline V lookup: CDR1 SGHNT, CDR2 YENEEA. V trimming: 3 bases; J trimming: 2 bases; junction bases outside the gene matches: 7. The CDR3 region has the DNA TGTGCCAGCAGCTTGGGGCCGACAGGGGGTCAAGAGACCCAGTACTTC. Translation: CASSLGPTGGQETQYF.

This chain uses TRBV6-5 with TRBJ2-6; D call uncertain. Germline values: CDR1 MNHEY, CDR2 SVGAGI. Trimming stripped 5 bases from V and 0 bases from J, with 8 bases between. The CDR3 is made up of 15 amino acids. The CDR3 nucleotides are TGTGCCAGCAGTCAATCCGGCTCTGGGGCCAACGTCCTGACTTTC. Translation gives CASSQSGSGANVLTF.